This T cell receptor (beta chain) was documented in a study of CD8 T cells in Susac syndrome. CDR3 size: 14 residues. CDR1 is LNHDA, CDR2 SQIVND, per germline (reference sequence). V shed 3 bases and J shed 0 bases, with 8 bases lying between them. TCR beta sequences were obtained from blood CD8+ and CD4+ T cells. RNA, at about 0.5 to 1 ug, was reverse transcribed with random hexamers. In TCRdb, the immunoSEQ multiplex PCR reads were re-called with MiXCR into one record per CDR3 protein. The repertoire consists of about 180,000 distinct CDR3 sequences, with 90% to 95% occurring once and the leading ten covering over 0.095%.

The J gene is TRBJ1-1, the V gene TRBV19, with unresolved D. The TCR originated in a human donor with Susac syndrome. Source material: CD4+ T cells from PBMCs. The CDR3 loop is CASSIGPMNTEAFF. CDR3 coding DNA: TGTGCCAGTAGTATTGGGCCCATGAACACTGAAGCTTTCTTT. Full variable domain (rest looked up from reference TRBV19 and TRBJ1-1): DGGITQSPKYLFRKEGQNVTLSCEQNLNHDAMYWYRQDPGQGLRLIYYSQIVNDFQKGDIAEGYSVSREKKESFPLTVTSAQKNPTAFYLCASSIGPMNTEAFFGQGTRLTVV.